This T cell receptor beta chain was sequenced during a study of identifying expanded T cells in peripheral blood. Study-level results: Differentially abundant clones: roughly 1.3 between replicates, 16.4 at approximately 14 days, approximately 19 at four. Approximately two-week clone count variance significantly increased as total template count grew.

Collection occurred without any documented infections or immune events in donors. As regards this clone: Antigen: not known.

The table came from immunoSEQ multiplex PCR; TCRdb's copy has only in-frame clones and leaves some out. In the table there are over 100,000 clones, about 91% of which are singletons. The sequence came from a person aged 18 to 75 in good health. The sample was blood.

The CDR3 DNA reads as TGTGCCAGCAGCTCCGACAGAAATGAAAAACTGTTTTTT. The encoded protein is CASSSDRNEKLFF. The gene calls are TRBV7-2 and TRBJ1-4; the D gene is possibly TRBD1 (5 bases). CDR1 SGHTA and CDR2 FQGNSA come from the germline V gene. V was trimmed by 4 bases and J by 5 bases, leaving 8 bases between them. CDR3 length: 13 residues.